A single sample gave rise to the 9 T cell receptor beta chains below, sequenced in a study of CD4 T cells in relation to SARS-CoV-2 and coronaviruses. Some clones are missing from TCRdb's copy, which holds only in-frame ones; the method was immunoSEQ multiplex PCR. The sample shows approximately 60,000 clones, 92% of them seen only once. Sequencing was performed on naive CD4+ T cells from PBMCs. The subset: naive CD4+ T cells isolated by negative enrichment. The receptors here all came from an adult with COVID-19.

The chain has TRBV15 and TRBJ2-3, with D unresolved. Germline V gene lookup returns CDR1 LNHNV and CDR2 YYDKDF (reference sequence). Trimming left V 0 bases short and J 1 base short, with 8 bases between. The CDR3 covers 15 residues. The CDR3 spells CATSRDPQGTDTQYF. CDR3 DNA sequence: TGTGCCACCAGCAGAGATCCTCAGGGCACAGATACGCAGTATTTT.

The rearrangement uses TRBV3-1 (or the pseudogene TRBV3-2) and TRBJ2-2; no clear D gene. V lost 1 base and J 7 bases, leaving 4 bases between the germline ends. The germline V gene has CDR1 LGHDT and CDR2 YNNKEL (reference sequence). The CDR3 has 12 residues. CDR3 bases: TGTGCCAGCAGCCAAGTTTTCGGGGAGCTGTTTTTT. It is translated as CASSQVFGELFF.

The chain carries TRBV4-2 and TRBJ2-1; 15 nucleotides agree with TRBD2. Germline CDR1 LGHNA, CDR2 YNFKEQ. Trimming cost V 4 bases and J 7 bases; bases outside gene matches: 5. The CDR3 extends over 16 amino acids. CDR3 coding DNA: TGTGCCAGCAGCCTTATGGGACTAGCGGGAGGTAATGAGCAGTTCTTC. It is translated as CASSLMGLAGGNEQFF.

CDR3 sequence: CASSPPSQIAEAFF. In DNA form, the CDR3 reads TGTGCCAGCTCACCACCGAGCCAGATAGCTGAAGCTTTCTTT. V is TRBV18 and J is TRBJ1-1; D not certain. The CDR3 runs to 14 residues. Trimming pared 0 bases from V and 6 bases from J, leaving 11 bases between. CDR1 KGHSH and CDR2 LQKENI come from the germline V gene.

The rearrangement links TRBV7-9 to TRBJ1-2; no reliable D call. Trimming removed 1 base at V and 3 bases at J, with 9 bases between. This CDR3 has 14 residues. Germline V CDR1 and CDR2: SEHNR, FQNEAQ (reference sequence). Here the CDR3 reads CASSLEETDYGYTF. CDR3 coding DNA: TGTGCCAGCAGCTTAGAGGAAACCGACTATGGCTACACCTTC.

The count of this clone is one. The chain couples TRBV5-1 to TRBJ1-2; D call uncertain. The CDR3 has 15 residues. The V gene's germline CDR1 is SGHRS and CDR2 YFSETQ. Trimming removed 2 bases from V and 0 bases from J, with 11 bases in between. CDR3 in amino acids: CASSFVDGANYGYTF. The CDR3 coding sequence is TGCGCCAGCAGCTTCGTAGATGGGGCTAACTATGGCTACACCTTC.

The chain uses TRBV7-3 and TRBJ2-3; D is unresolved. CDR1 and CDR2 (germline): SGHTA, FQGTGA. V gave up 5 bases and J gave up 8 bases, with 17 bases separating them. The CDR3 sequence is 14 residues long. DNA of the CDR3: TGTGCCAGCAGCATATCTAGAGTTGGGTCTACGCAGTATTTT. Translated: CASSISRVGSTQYF.

This sequence joins TRBV11-2 and TRBJ2-7; 9 positions agree with TRBD2. Per germline, CDR1 SGHAT and CDR2 FQNNGV. V lost 1 base to trimming and J lost 5 bases; unmatched junction nucleotides: 6. CDR3 length equals 15 residues. CDR3 DNA sequence: TGTGCCAGCAGCTTAGCGCGGACTAGCGCCCACGAGCAGTACTTC. It codes for CASSLARTSAHEQYF.

CDR3 amino acids: CATWTSDFNQPQHF. The CDR3 DNA sequence: TGTGCCACCTGGACATCCGATTTTAATCAGCCCCAGCATTTT. V usage is TRBV10-3 and J usage is TRBJ1-5; tentative D call: TRBD1 (5 bases). Trimming took 10 bases from V and 4 from J, leaving 17 bases between them. Germline-derived CDR1 and CDR2 are ENHRY and SYGVKD. CDR3 size: 14 residues.